Listed below are T cell receptor beta chains from one sample, sequenced in a study of blood T cell repertoires in COVID-19. Sequencing used immunoSEQ multiplex PCR; TCRdb keeps in-frame clones, though not all of them. The table has over 200,000 clones, around 86% seen once. Material: peripheral blood. Every receptor here comes from a man in his sixties who had recovered from COVID-19. CDR3s leave out the opening cysteine and the closing phenylalanine or tryptophan. Fields, in order: CDR3 length, V gene, J gene, CDR3 protein.

len: 11; v_gene: TRBV5-1; j_gene: TRBJ1-2; CDR3aa: ASSPGQGYGYT
len: 13; v_gene: TRBV11-3; j_gene: TRBJ2-1; CDR3aa: ASSLDGQSYNEQF
len: 13; v_gene: TRBV19; j_gene: TRBJ2-7; CDR3aa: ASSIEGQGPYEQY
len: 12; v_gene: TRBV7-3; j_gene: TRBJ1-2; CDR3aa: ASSLSPWPYGYT
len: 15; v_gene: TRBV6-6; j_gene: TRBJ2-7; CDR3aa: ASSQPSGTGIRDEQY
len: 12; v_gene: TRBV7-9; j_gene: TRBJ2-5; CDR3aa: ASSLGTSRETQY
len: 15; v_gene: TRBV9; j_gene: TRBJ2-1; CDR3aa: ASSVSTGLPSYNEQF
len: 15; v_gene: TRBV5-1; j_gene: TRBJ2-5; CDR3aa: ASSPAGGRGRFETQY
len: 12; v_gene: TRBV5-4; j_gene: TRBJ1-2; CDR3aa: ASTLILSNYGYT
len: 12; v_gene: TRBV10-3; j_gene: TRBJ1-5; CDR3aa: AIRMDRESQPQH
len: 13; v_gene: TRBV5-1; j_gene: TRBJ1-1; CDR3aa: ASSPRGTRNTEAF
len: 14; v_gene: TRBV28; j_gene: TRBJ2-1; CDR3aa: ASSADRAYSYNEQF
len: 12; v_gene: TRBV6-5; j_gene: TRBJ1-1; CDR3aa: ASRSGTGGTEAF
len: 10; v_gene: TRBV5-4; j_gene: TRBJ2-7; CDR3aa: ASSSTGGEQY
len: 12; v_gene: TRBV6-2/TRBV6-3; j_gene: TRBJ2-2; CDR3aa: ASSYTYLTGELF